This T cell receptor beta chain was retrieved from a study of blood T cell repertoires in COVID-19. Study-wide background: Italy, Spain and the United States were the sources of the convalescent and acute COVID-19 samples.

Authors' analysis steps: It was from reference gene primer amplification that nucleated cell counts were estimated. The assay was immunoSEQ multiplex PCR, and TCRdb's table has in-frame clones only and misses some. V and J calls and clone size follow that table, whereas D and trimming were derived from the DNA. The sample has about 300,000 clones; 85% to 90% are singletons. Germline trimming cut 6 bases from V and 6 bases from J; bases unmatched to any gene: 6. Germline V gives CDR1 SNHLY, CDR2 FYNNEI. The CDR3 sequence is 14 residues long. Grouping used clinical history reported by participants in a survey and questionnaire.

This receptor was taken from a woman younger than 30 with acute COVID-19. Sequencing was performed on PBMCs or T cells enriched from blood (not recorded which). This sequence joins TRBV2 and TRBJ2-2; TRBD2 aligns across 8 bases. The CDR3 protein is CASSYREGAGELFF. DNA of the CDR3: TGTGCCAGCAGCTATCGGGAGGGGGCCGGGGAGCTGTTTTTT. Full variable domain (rest looked up from reference TRBV2 and TRBJ2-2): EPEVTQTPSHQVTQMGQEVILRCVPISNHLYFYWYRQILGQKVEFLVSFYNNEISEKSEIFDDQFSVERPDGSNFTLKIRSTKLEDSAMYFCASSYREGAGELFFGEGSRLTVL.